A selection of T cell receptor beta chains follows, all from one sample in a study of shared clonotypes between healthy human individuals. This table comes from immunoSEQ multiplex PCR, and its TCRdb copy is limited to in-frame clones, with some not included. The sample comprises approximately 2,000,000 clones, 90% to 95% of which are singletons, and approximately 1.7% rests with the top ten. The sample comprised naive CD8+ T cells from PBMCs. The source of these receptors is a man between 18 and 35 years old in good health. Some clones in this sample may be carry-over from other donors' samples. Both conserved end residues are part of each CDR3. A D gene is named only where the DNA matches it firmly. Expanded clones are given a class, and other clones once, few, many or no size at all.

cdr3_nt,cdr3_aa,clone_size,d_call,v_call,j_call
TGTGCCAGCAGTGAGAGAGAACTAGTCGCCGGGGAGCTGTTTTTT,CASSERELVAGELFF,-,-,TRBV6-1,TRBJ2-2
TGTGCCAGCAGCCCCGATCGCCTGGGAGCTTTCTTT,CASSPDRLGAFF,-,-,TRBV7-9,TRBJ1-1
TGTGCCAGCAATCCTCCCGAAGGGTGGGGCTACACCTTC,CASNPPEGWGYTF,-,-,TRBV28,TRBJ1-2
TGTGCCAGCAGCTTAAATCGGGTGGGTAGACCCCCGTACAATGAGCAGTTCTTC,CASSLNRVGRPPYNEQFF,-,-,TRBV11-2,TRBJ2-1
TGCGCCAGCAGCTTAAAACCGGGACAGCGTCCTTCTGGGGCCAACGTCCTGACTTTC,CASSLKPGQRPSGANVLTF,-,TRBD1,TRBV5-1,TRBJ2-6
TGTGCCAGCAGTCAACCCTCCCCGGTTCAGTTCTTC,CASSQPSPVQFF,-,-,TRBV27,TRBJ2-1
TGTGCCAGACGCTACGGGACAGTCTCCTACGAGCAGTACTTC,CARRYGTVSYEQYF,-,TRBD1,TRBV27,TRBJ2-7
TGCGCCAGCAGCCCCGCCCCGGGACAGGCGGGTGAGCCCCAGCATTTT,CASSPAPGQAGEPQHF,-,TRBD1,TRBV5-1,TRBJ1-5
TGTGCCAGCAGTTACTTCCAGAATCAGCCCCAGCATTTT,CASSYFQNQPQHF,-,-,TRBV6-5,TRBJ1-5
TGCGCCAGCAGCCAAGTACAGGGGTACGAGCAGTACTTC,CASSQVQGYEQYF,-,TRBD1,TRBV4-1,TRBJ2-7
TGTGCCAGCAGTTACGGACAGGGCAATCAGCCCCAGCATTTT,CASSYGQGNQPQHF,-,TRBD1,TRBV6-5,TRBJ1-5
TGTGCCAGCAGCTTAGAACCGGCACGTGAGCAGTTCTTC,CASSLEPAREQFF,-,-,TRBV7-2,TRBJ2-1
TGCGCCAGCAGCTTGGCCACTAGCGGCCCCTACAATGAGCAGTTCTTC,CASSLATSGPYNEQFF,-,TRBD2,TRBV5-1,TRBJ2-1
TGTGCCAGCTCACCCTACAGGGTGGGGAGGAATTACGAGCAGTACTTC,CASSPYRVGRNYEQYF,-,-,TRBV18,TRBJ2-7
TGTGCCAGCAGCTTTGAGGCGGCGCACTACGAGCAGTACTTC,CASSFEAAHYEQYF,-,-,TRBV11-2,TRBJ2-7
TGTGCCAGCAGTGCGCCGGCTAGAGGGGAAAAACTGTTTTTT,CASSAPARGEKLFF,-,-,TRBV25-1,TRBJ1-4
TGTGCCAGCAGCTCACCCTTGAGCGGGAGGGCCCGTCACACCCACAATGAGCAGTTCTTC,CASSSPLSGRARHTHNEQFF,-,TRBD2,TRBV7-8,TRBJ2-1
TGTGCCAGCAGATCGTTGTACATGGACAGGGGGCGCAGAGATACGCAGTATTTT,CASRSLYMDRGRRDTQYF,-,TRBD1,TRBV27,TRBJ2-3
TGTGCCAGCAGTCCCAGACTAGCCGGGGAGCTGTTTTTT,CASSPRLAGELFF,-,-,TRBV27,TRBJ2-2
TGTGCCAGCAGCCCCCCACGGGGCCGAGAGGGCTACACCTTC,CASSPPRGREGYTF,once,-,TRBV6-1,TRBJ1-2
TGTGCCAGCAGTTCTGGGCCCGGGGATCCTCAATACGAGCAGTACTTC,CASSSGPGDPQYEQYF,-,-,TRBV27,TRBJ2-7
TGTGCCAGTAGTATATTGAGCGGGAGTAAATACAATGAGCAGTTCTTC,CASSILSGSKYNEQFF,-,TRBD2,TRBV19,TRBJ2-1
TGTGCCAGCAGACGGGACAGGGGCGCAGATACGCAGTATTTT,CASRRDRGADTQYF,-,TRBD1,TRBV2,TRBJ2-3
TGTGCCAGCAGTGACCCAGGGGGGCCGGGATGGACCCAGTACTTC,CASSDPGGPGWTQYF,-,-,TRBV6-1,TRBJ2-5
TGTGCCAGCAGTTACCAGGTGGGCGGGACGAGCGAGCAGTACTTC,CASSYQVGGTSEQYF,-,-,TRBV6-5,TRBJ2-7
TGTGCCAGCAGAGAAGAAACCGGGGAGCTGTTTTTT,CASREETGELFF,-,-,TRBV7-9,TRBJ2-2
TGTGCCAGCAGGTCTTTCGCTGGGTCCTACAATGAGCAGTTCTTC,CASRSFAGSYNEQFF,-,-,TRBV6-1,TRBJ2-1
TGTGCCAGCAGCTTGGCTTCACTGGGGGCGGGAGGATTAGGTGAGCAGTTCTTC,CASSLASLGAGGLGEQFF,-,TRBD2,TRBV7-9,TRBJ2-1
TGTGCCAGCAGCCTCGGGGTTACTGAAGCTTTCTTT,CASSLGVTEAFF,-,-,TRBV7-9,TRBJ1-1
TGTGCCAGCAGCTTAGGGCCCGGGAGGGCCACATTTCCAGATACGCAGTATTTT,CASSLGPGRATFPDTQYF,-,TRBD2,TRBV7-9,TRBJ2-3
TGCGCCAGCAGTGGGACAACAGGGGGGGGAAACACCATATATTTT,CASSGTTGGGNTIYF,-,TRBD1,TRBV10-1,TRBJ1-3
TGTGCCTCTCCGGATAGCGGGAGCACAGATACGCAGTATTTT,CASPDSGSTDTQYF,-,TRBD2,TRBV6-1,TRBJ2-3
TGTGCCAGCAGTTTTAGTAGGTCGAACACCGGGGAGCTGTTTTTT,CASSFSRSNTGELFF,-,-,TRBV28,TRBJ2-2
TGCGCCAGCAGTTGGAGCGGGACCCCTTACTCCTACAATGAGCAGTTCTTC,CASSWSGTPYSYNEQFF,-,TRBD2,TRBV5-1,TRBJ2-1
TGTGCCAGCAGTTCGGCGTTCGGAGCGAACACTGAAGCTTTCTTT,CASSSAFGANTEAFF,once,-,TRBV25-1,TRBJ1-1
TGTGCCAGCAGTCAAGAATTGACTAGCGGGGACCAAGAGACCCAGTACTTC,CASSQELTSGDQETQYF,-,TRBD2,TRBV28,TRBJ2-5
TGTGCCAGCAGTGGTGGTAGCGGGAGGGGTTGGTACAATGAGCAGTTCTTC,CASSGGSGRGWYNEQFF,-,TRBD2,TRBV27,TRBJ2-1
TGCGCCAGCAGCCAGTACCAGGGGGATGAGCAGTTCTTC,CASSQYQGDEQFF,few,TRBD1,TRBV4-1,TRBJ2-1
TGTGCCAGCAGCTTTCAGGGGGGGAATGAGCAGTTCTTC,CASSFQGGNEQFF,-,-,TRBV7-9,TRBJ2-1
TGTGCCAGCAGCGCCAGAGGGTCGGGGGAGACCCAGTACTTC,CASSARGSGETQYF,-,-,TRBV9,TRBJ2-5
TGTGCCAGCAGCCAAGGACTGTTTCTATACTACAATGAGCAGTTCTTC,CASSQGLFLYYNEQFF,-,-,TRBV7-9,TRBJ2-1
TGTGCCAGCAGCGCCATGCGGGGGAACACCGGGGAGCTGTTTTTT,CASSAMRGNTGELFF,-,-,TRBV11-3,TRBJ2-2
TGTGCCAGTCCGGGACTAGCGGACTACACCTACAATGAGCAGTTCTTC,CASPGLADYTYNEQFF,-,TRBD2,TRBV2,TRBJ2-1
TGTGCCAGCAGTTACTCGCGGGCGCGTGAGCAGTTCTTC,CASSYSRAREQFF,once,-,TRBV6-5,TRBJ2-1
TGTGCCAGTAGTCCGGAAATGGACAGCTACAATGAGCAGTTCTTC,CASSPEMDSYNEQFF,-,-,TRBV19,TRBJ2-1
TGTGCCACCAGCAGATCCCCCGACAGGGTAAGCTACGAGCAGTACTTC,CATSRSPDRVSYEQYF,-,TRBD1,TRBV15,TRBJ2-7
TGTGCCAGCAGTTACTCCCGGTCACCCCTCCACTTT,CASSYSRSPLHF,-,-,TRBV6-5,TRBJ1-6
TGTGCCAGCAGCTTATTCCGGAGCGAGCGGGAGACCCAGTACTTC,CASSLFRSERETQYF,-,-,TRBV7-6,TRBJ2-5
TGTGCCAGCAGCCCCGAGGGCTCCTACGAGCAGTACTTC,CASSPEGSYEQYF,-,-,TRBV7-9,TRBJ2-7
TGTGCTAGTGGTTTCGGGACAGGGTCCTATGGCTACACCTTC,CASGFGTGSYGYTF,-,TRBD1,TRBV12-5,TRBJ1-2
TGTGCCAGCAGCGCACGCTACAATGAGCAGTTCTTC,CASSARYNEQFF,-,-,TRBV9,TRBJ2-1
TGTGCCAGCAGCCCCGTCGGTTCCTACGAGCAGTACTTC,CASSPVGSYEQYF,-,-,TRBV7-9,TRBJ2-7
TGCGCCAGCAGCTTGGTCCAGGGGTCAGAGGAGCTGTTTTTT,CASSLVQGSEELFF,-,-,TRBV5-1,TRBJ2-2
TGCGCCAGCAGCGATCCGGACAGAACCTACGAGCAGTACTTC,CASSDPDRTYEQYF,-,-,TRBV5-1,TRBJ2-7
TGTGCCAGCAGTGAAGAATATGGGACGTTAATCATGGACGAGCAGTACTTC,CASSEEYGTLIMDEQYF,-,-,TRBV6-1,TRBJ2-7